What follows describes a single T cell receptor (beta chain). Its matching antigen is unknown. This specimen comes from a study of tumor-infiltrating lymphocytes in primary liver carcinoma. CDR3 length: 13 residues. V lost 5 bases, J lost 10 bases, and 17 bases lay in between. Germline V CDR1 and CDR2: SGHAT, FQNNGV. Co-extraction of both nucleic acids (RNA and DNA) used roughly 19-33 mg of unsorted bulk tissue. Each tumor had five separate regions sampled. Overall study findings and caveats: Representation across all five tumor regions was limited to only about 7-25% of top clones.

Starting from approximately 470 ng of total RNA, TCR beta cDNA was produced with a primer in the constant region. Library construction for TCR beta comprised three nested multiplex PCR rounds performed with slightly modified ARM-PCR. Each of the first two PCR rounds ran approximately 10 cycles with TRBV1-TRBV30 forward and C-beta reverse primers. TCRdb independently ran MiXCR on the multiplex PCR reads; one entry per CDR3 protein. In the table there are 90,000 to 150,000 distinct CDR3 sequences, approximately 70% of which are singletons. Sequences were obtained from liver tumor tissue from sampling region 1. Regarding subset: tumor region T1, superior pole. This clonotype was sampled from a woman in her sixties or seventies with primary liver carcinoma and hepatitis B virus infection. The chain uses TRBV11-2 and TRBJ1-1; D gene unclear. The CDR3 DNA reads TGTGCCAGCAGCCCTAGTTTGAACACTCGAGCTTTCTTT. Translating it yields CASSPSLNTRAFF.